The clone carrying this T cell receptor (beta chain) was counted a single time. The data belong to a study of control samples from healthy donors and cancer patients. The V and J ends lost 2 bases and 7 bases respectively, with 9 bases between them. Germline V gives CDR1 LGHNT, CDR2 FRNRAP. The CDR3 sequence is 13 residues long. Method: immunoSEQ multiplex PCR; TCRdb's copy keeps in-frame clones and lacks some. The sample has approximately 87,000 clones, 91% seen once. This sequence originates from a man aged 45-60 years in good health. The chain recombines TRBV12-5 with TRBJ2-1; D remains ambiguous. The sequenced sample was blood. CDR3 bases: TGTGCTAGTGGTTTGTCCCAGCGAAATGAGCAGTTCTTC. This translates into CASGLSQRNEQFF.